This is a list of T cell receptor beta chains from one sample in a study of T-cell reconstitution after alpha-beta-depleted transplantation in children. TCRdb fed the PCR reads into MiXCR, producing one record per CDR3 protein. The repertoire has 450,000 to 500,000 distinct CDR3 sequences, 12% of them found once; the top ten carry around 6.1%. Sequencing used PBMCs from the stem cell graft donor, obtained from the stem cell graft. The source is a human donor who donated a stem cell graft to a child with combined immunodeficiency. The CDR3 runs from the conserved cysteine through the conserved F or W. Fields, in order: CDR3 length, D gene, clone size, V gene, J gene, CDR3 DNA, CDR3 protein. A D gene is named only where the DNA matches it firmly. The listing skips clone size in some rows; elsewhere it reads once, few, many or a size class.

length: 12; D: .; size: few; V: TRBV28; J: TRBJ2-1; DNA: TGTGCCACCCGGGGAACCCCCGATGAGCAGTTCTTC; CDR3: CATRGTPDEQFF
length: 14; D: TRBD1; size: many; V: TRBV5-6; J: TRBJ2-5; DNA: TGTGCCAGCAGCTTTGGACAGGGGCAAGAGACCCAGTACTTC; CDR3: CASSFGQGQETQYF
length: 13; D: .; size: few; V: TRBV7-2; J: TRBJ1-1; DNA: TGTGCCAGCAGCTTTAGGCCGGGGACCGAAGCTTTCTTT; CDR3: CASSFRPGTEAFF
length: 17; D: TRBD2; size: few; V: TRBV7-2; J: TRBJ2-7; DNA: TGTGCCAGCAGCCATAATCCCTTCCGGACTAGCACCCACGAGCAGTACTTC; CDR3: CASSHNPFRTSTHEQYF
length: 14; D: .; size: .; V: TRBV5-1; J: TRBJ2-7; DNA: TGCGCCAGCAGCCCCGGGAAACTTTCCTACGAGCAGTACTTC; CDR3: CASSPGKLSYEQYF
length: 14; D: .; size: few; V: TRBV24-1; J: TRBJ1-5; DNA: TGTGCCACCAGTGGTCGGCTTACCAATCAGCCCCAGCATTTT; CDR3: CATSGRLTNQPQHF
length: 15; D: TRBD2; size: .; V: TRBV18; J: TRBJ2-5; DNA: TGTGCCAGCTCAGGACTAGCGGGATTCGGGGAGACCCAGTACTTC; CDR3: CASSGLAGFGETQYF
length: 13; D: .; size: many; V: TRBV6-1; J: TRBJ1-4; DNA: TGTGCCACCCGGGAGGGTAGGGATGAAAAACTGTTTTTT; CDR3: CATREGRDEKLFF
length: 15; D: .; size: few; V: TRBV11-1; J: TRBJ1-2; DNA: TGTGCCAGCAGCTGGATGGCCGCTTCTAACTATGGCTACACCTTC; CDR3: CASSWMAASNYGYTF
length: 13; D: TRBD1; size: few; V: TRBV20-1; J: TRBJ2-7; DNA: TGCAGTGCAGGGACAGGGGGACCCTACGAGCAGTACTTC; CDR3: CSAGTGGPYEQYF
length: 16; D: TRBD2; size: .; V: TRBV7-9; J: TRBJ2-1; DNA: TGTGCCAGCAGCTTAGCTTTAGGGACTATTTACAATGAGCAGTTCTTC; CDR3: CASSLALGTIYNEQFF
length: 16; D: .; size: .; V: TRBV6-5; J: TRBJ1-1; DNA: TGTGCCAGCAGTCGACGACCGGGGGCGCCCCTGTCTGAAGCTTTCTTT; CDR3: CASSRRPGAPLSEAFF
length: 13; D: TRBD2; size: many; V: TRBV4-3; J: TRBJ2-7; DNA: TGCGCCAGCAGCCAAGGGACTAGCTACGAGCAGTACTTC; CDR3: CASSQGTSYEQYF
length: 14; D: .; size: .; V: TRBV19; J: TRBJ1-1; DNA: TGTGCCAGTAGTCGACCGGGGCCTGGGACTGAAGCTTTCTTT; CDR3: CASSRPGPGTEAFF
length: 14; D: TRBD1; size: .; V: TRBV20-1; J: TRBJ2-1; DNA: TGCAGTGCTAGAGATGTGAGGGGGCTTGGTGAGCGGTTCTTC; CDR3: CSARDVRGLGERFF
length: 13; D: .; size: few; V: TRBV7-2; J: TRBJ2-5; DNA: TGTGCCAGCAGCCTAAACAGGGATGGGACCCAGTACTTC; CDR3: CASSLNRDGTQYF
length: 19; D: .; size: .; V: TRBV10-3; J: TRBJ2-3; DNA: TGTGTCACGAGTCCGGGACCCAACTGGGGTTTCGAGGGGACAGATACGCAGTATTTT; CDR3: CVTSPGPNWGFEGTDTQYF
length: 14; D: .; size: few; V: TRBV4-3; J: TRBJ2-7; DNA: TGCGCCAGCAGCCCCAGCCCCCTTTCGAGGGAGCAGTACTTC; CDR3: CASSPSPLSREQYF
length: 12; D: .; size: many; V: TRBV5-5; J: TRBJ1-2; DNA: TGTGCCAGCGCTGCACAGGGCTATGGCTACACCTTC; CDR3: CASAAQGYGYTF
length: 18; D: TRBD1; size: .; V: TRBV30; J: TRBJ2-1; DNA: TGTGCCTGGAGTGTATCTCTGGGGACAGGGGGCCAAGTCGGGGTTCAGTTCTTC; CDR3: CAWSVSLGTGGQVGVQFF
length: 14; D: TRBD2; size: many; V: TRBV10-3; J: TRBJ2-1; DNA: TGTGCCATCAGTGGGCCCTCCGGGAGGAATGAGCAGTTCTTC; CDR3: CAISGPSGRNEQFF
length: 17; D: .; size: few; V: TRBV6-2/TRBV6-3; J: TRBJ2-3; DNA: TGTGCCAGCAGTTACTCCCCCTTCGGGGTGGTCACAGATACGCAGTATTTT; CDR3: CASSYSPFGVVTDTQYF
length: 14; D: .; size: many; V: TRBV12-3/TRBV12-4; J: TRBJ2-7; DNA: TGTGCCAGCAGTTTACCGACAGGTTCCTACGAGCAGTACTTC; CDR3: CASSLPTGSYEQYF
length: 17; D: TRBD2; size: many; V: TRBV9; J: TRBJ2-5; DNA: TGTGCCAGCAGCGCGTGGGGAGGGCGGGTTTCGGCAGAGACCCAGTACTTC; CDR3: CASSAWGGRVSAETQYF
length: 13; D: .; size: many; V: TRBV7-9; J: TRBJ2-7; DNA: TGTGCCAGCAGCGAGACTATTACCTACGAGCAGTACTTC; CDR3: CASSETITYEQYF
length: 14; D: .; size: .; V: TRBV25-1; J: TRBJ2-3; DNA: TGTGCCAGCCGCGGACCATGGGGCACAGATACGCAGTATTTT; CDR3: CASRGPWGTDTQYF
length: 15; D: TRBD1; size: .; V: TRBV4-3; J: TRBJ2-7; DNA: TGCGCCAGCAGCCAAGATAACAGGGGGAGGTACGAGCAGTACTTC; CDR3: CASSQDNRGRYEQYF
length: 13; D: .; size: once; V: TRBV7-9; J: TRBJ1-2; DNA: TGTGCCAGCAGTGAGGGACACCGCTATGGCTACACCTTC; CDR3: CASSEGHRYGYTF
length: 17; D: TRBD2; size: .; V: TRBV9; J: TRBJ2-3; DNA: TGTGCCAGCAGCGTAGACGGGAGGGCCGTCGGAACAGATACGCAGTATTTT; CDR3: CASSVDGRAVGTDTQYF
length: 15; D: .; size: .; V: TRBV4-1; J: TRBJ2-1; DNA: TGCGCCAGCAGCCAAGATCAGTTGCCCTACAATGAGCAGTTCTTC; CDR3: CASSQDQLPYNEQFF
length: 13; D: .; size: few; V: TRBV6-5; J: TRBJ2-3; DNA: TGTGCCAGCCGGGACACTGGCACAGATACGCAGTATTTT; CDR3: CASRDTGTDTQYF
length: 15; D: TRBD1; size: .; V: TRBV24-1; J: TRBJ2-1; DNA: TGTGCCACCAGTCAATGGGACAGGACCGACAATGAGCAGTTCTTC; CDR3: CATSQWDRTDNEQFF
length: 12; D: TRBD1; size: many; V: TRBV20-1; J: TRBJ1-1; DNA: TGCAGTGCTAGAGGGACAGGGGCTGAAGCTTTCTTT; CDR3: CSARGTGAEAFF
length: 13; D: .; size: .; V: TRBV5-1; J: TRBJ1-2; DNA: TGCGCCAGCAGCCGTAACGGATACTATGGCTACACCTTC; CDR3: CASSRNGYYGYTF
length: 14; D: TRBD1; size: few; V: TRBV29-1; J: TRBJ2-1; DNA: TGCAGCGTGTACCGGGACAGCCCACAGTTTGAGCAGTTCTTC; CDR3: CSVYRDSPQFEQFF
length: 17; D: TRBD1; size: many; V: TRBV27; J: TRBJ2-2; DNA: TGTGCCAGCAGCCTCAAGCGACAGGGCGCGAACACCGGGGAGCTGTTTTTT; CDR3: CASSLKRQGANTGELFF
length: 14; D: TRBD2; size: many; V: TRBV12-3/TRBV12-4; J: TRBJ2-7; DNA: TGTGCCAGCGGGAGGCGGGGGGAATCCTACGAGCAGTACTTC; CDR3: CASGRRGESYEQYF
length: 15; D: .; size: .; V: TRBV28; J: TRBJ2-2; DNA: TGTGCCAGCAGTTTATACCCGGAGAACACCGGGGAGCTGTTTTTT; CDR3: CASSLYPENTGELFF
length: 16; D: TRBD2; size: .; V: TRBV25-1; J: TRBJ2-3; DNA: TGTGCCAGCAGTGAAAGGGAGCGGGAGGGCCGGAATACGCAGTATTTT; CDR3: CASSEREREGRNTQYF
length: 13; D: TRBD1; size: .; V: TRBV24-1; J: TRBJ2-3; DNA: TGTGCCACCAGTCCGTGGGACAGTCCTACGCAGTATTTT; CDR3: CATSPWDSPTQYF